These T cell receptor beta chains were read from a single sample in a study of T cell changes during pregnancy in multiple sclerosis. The method was immunoSEQ multiplex PCR; TCRdb's version includes in-frame clones alone and lacks a portion of them. There are tens of thousands of clones in the sample; over 80% occur only once, and less than 3.5% lies in the top ten. The material was peripheral blood, obtained in the third trimester of pregnancy. These receptor sequences come from a female donor in good health, enrolled as a control in a pregnancy study. The CDR3 runs from the conserved cysteine through the conserved F or W. D genes are given only for firm matches. Clone size is not always given. Where it is, it says once, few, many or a class for expanded clones.

j_call,v_call,clone_size,d_call,cdr3_nt,cdr3_aa
TRBJ1-2,TRBV6-5,-,TRBD1,TGTGCCAGCAGTAGGGGACAGGGGGCAGGAGGCTACACCTTC,CASSRGQGAGGYTF
TRBJ1-5,TRBV15,few,-,TGTGCCACCAGCAGAGATCTACTGAGCAATCAGCCCCAGCATTTT,CATSRDLLSNQPQHF
TRBJ2-1,TRBV7-9,-,TRBD1,TGTGCCAGCAGCGGAGACAGGGATGAGCAGTTCTTC,CASSGDRDEQFF
TRBJ2-1,TRBV7-9,-,TRBD1,TGTGCCAGCAGTCACCCGGGACAGGAACCCAATGAGCAGTTCTTC,CASSHPGQEPNEQFF
TRBJ2-5,TRBV7-9,-,-,TGTGCCAGCAGCTTACGGTTAGAAGAGACCCAGTACTTC,CASSLRLEETQYF
TRBJ2-3,TRBV7-9,-,TRBD1,TGTGCCAGCAGCAAACAGGGGGCCGTAGATACGCAGTATTTT,CASSKQGAVDTQYF
TRBJ1-2,TRBV4-3,-,TRBD1,TGCGCCAGCAGGAGGGACAGACAAAACTATGGCTACACCTTC,CASRRDRQNYGYTF
TRBJ2-7,TRBV28,-,-,TGTGCCAGCAGTTTCGGCGGCAGTAGGGGCGGCTACGAGCAGTACTTC,CASSFGGSRGGYEQYF
TRBJ2-1,TRBV11-2,-,-,TGTGCCAGCAGCGCGACTAGAATCGGCGTTGAGCAGTTCTTC,CASSATRIGVEQFF
TRBJ2-7,TRBV18,few,-,TGTGCCAGCTCACCGAGGGAGGATTACGAGCAGTACTTC,CASSPREDYEQYF
TRBJ2-3,TRBV20-1,-,-,TGCAAATTACAGGGAAAAGATACGCAGTATTTT,CKLQGKDTQYF
TRBJ1-6,TRBV7-2,once,-,TGTGCCAGCAGCTTGCTAGGTATTTCGAGCTCCTATAATTCACCCCTCCACTTT,CASSLLGISSSYNSPLHF
TRBJ2-2,TRBV19,-,TRBD1,TGTGCCAGTAGCCCGACGGGACAGGGCCGCGCCGGGGAGCTGTTTTTT,CASSPTGQGRAGELFF
TRBJ2-1,TRBV27,once,TRBD2,TGTGCCAGCAGTTTCCCCACGCGGGGGGGGACATACAATGAGCAGTTCTTC,CASSFPTRGGTYNEQFF
TRBJ1-5,TRBV6-1,-,-,TGTGCCAGCAGTGAAGGACAGAATCAGCCCCAGCATTTT,CASSEGQNQPQHF
TRBJ2-3,TRBV9,-,TRBD2,TGTGCCAGCAGCCCGAGGGAGGGCAGCACAGATACGCAGTATTTT,CASSPREGSTDTQYF
TRBJ1-1,TRBV5-5,-,-,TGTGCCAGCAGCTTTCAAGTAGGCTGGAGCACTGAAGCTTTCTTT,CASSFQVGWSTEAFF
TRBJ2-7,TRBV14,-,-,TGTGCCAGCAGCCAAGGTTTCGGGGAGTACGAGCAGTACTTC,CASSQGFGEYEQYF
TRBJ2-1,TRBV10-3,once,TRBD2,TGTGCCATCAGTGAGTCGGCACTAGCGGAGATAACATACAATGAGCAGTTCTTC,CAISESALAEITYNEQFF
TRBJ2-7,TRBV11-2,-,-,TGTGCCAGCAGCTCCGTAGGGGCGGAATACGAGCAGTACTTC,CASSSVGAEYEQYF
TRBJ2-7,TRBV6-4,-,-,TGTGCCAGCACCGTTCAGGGTAGAAGCTCCTACGAGCAGTACTTC,CASTVQGRSSYEQYF
TRBJ2-7,TRBV5-1,-,TRBD1,TGCGCCAGCAGCGGCGGACAGGGCTCCTACGAGCAGTACTTC,CASSGGQGSYEQYF
TRBJ2-1,TRBV5-1,-,TRBD2,TGCGCCAGCAGCTCTAGGAGTAGCGGGGGGGCTGGGAATGAGCAGTTCTTC,CASSSRSSGGAGNEQFF
TRBJ2-1,TRBV7-9,once,-,TGTGCCAGCAGCTTAGTTGTTAGCGCGAACAATGAGCAGTTCTTC,CASSLVVSANNEQFF
TRBJ1-2,TRBV4-3,-,TRBD1,TGCGCCAGCAGCCAGAGCCTTTTGGGACAGGGGAGTGTAGGCTACACCTTC,CASSQSLLGQGSVGYTF
TRBJ2-7,TRBV6-1,-,TRBD1,TGTGCCAGCAGGACGACAGGGGGCCCCTACGAGCAGTACTTC,CASRTTGGPYEQYF
TRBJ1-4,TRBV28,-,TRBD1,TGTGCCAGCAGATACAGGGGCACAACTAATGAAAAACTGTTTTTT,CASRYRGTTNEKLFF
TRBJ2-1,TRBV7-9,-,TRBD2,TGTGCCAGCAGCTTGGAGACCGGGACTAGCTCAAATGAGCAGTTCTTC,CASSLETGTSSNEQFF
TRBJ2-1,TRBV7-2,-,TRBD1,TGTGCCAGCAGCAAGGACAGGGGGAGGAATGAGCAGTTCTTC,CASSKDRGRNEQFF
TRBJ1-3,TRBV4-1,-,TRBD1,TGCGCCAGCAGCACCGGGACAGGGGGAAACACCATATATTTT,CASSTGTGGNTIYF
TRBJ1-5,TRBV6-1,-,-,TGTGCCAGCAGTGATCAGGGAGGCACTCAGCCCCAGCATTTT,CASSDQGGTQPQHF
TRBJ2-2,TRBV28,-,TRBD1,TGTGCCAGCAGCACCCAGGGGGCGAACACCGGGGAGCTGTTTTTT,CASSTQGANTGELFF
TRBJ2-1,TRBV19,-,TRBD1,TGTGCCAGTAGTATGGGCCCGGGACAGTACAATGAGCAGTTCTTC,CASSMGPGQYNEQFF
TRBJ2-3,TRBV4-1,-,TRBD1,TGCGCCAGCAGCCTGTGGACAGGGGGGAATTCAGATACGCAGTATTTT,CASSLWTGGNSDTQYF
TRBJ2-4,TRBV27,-,TRBD2,TGTGCCAGCAGTTTTAGGCGGGGGGGGGTTGGGAACATTCAGTACTTC,CASSFRRGGVGNIQYF
TRBJ1-5,TRBV5-6,-,-,TGTGCCAGCAGCTTGTGGGGGCCTCAGCCCCAGCATTTT,CASSLWGPQPQHF
TRBJ2-7,TRBV7-9,-,TRBD1,TGTGCCAGCAGCCTACCCGTACCGGGACAGCGTGACTACGAGCAGTACTTC,CASSLPVPGQRDYEQYF
TRBJ2-1,TRBV11-2,-,TRBD2,TGTGCCAGCAGCTTATACGGCCCTAGCGGGGTTAATGAGCAGTTCTTC,CASSLYGPSGVNEQFF
TRBJ2-3,TRBV5-1,once,TRBD2,TGCGCCAGCAATAGCGGGAGAGACACAGATACGCAGTATTTT,CASNSGRDTDTQYF
TRBJ1-4,TRBV7-2,-,TRBD1,TGTGCCAGCAGCTTGTCCCACAGGGGTGAAAAACTGTTTTTT,CASSLSHRGEKLFF
TRBJ2-7,TRBV11-3,-,TRBD2,TGTGCCAGCAGCTCGGGGGAGCGGGGGGCCGACTACGAGCAGTACTTC,CASSSGERGADYEQYF
TRBJ1-5,TRBV9,-,-,TGTGCCAGCAGTAGTGGGGAGAATCAGCCCCAGCATTTT,CASSSGENQPQHF
TRBJ1-1,TRBV2,-,TRBD1,TGTGCCAGCAGTATAGGACAGGGAGGTGAAGCTTTCTTT,CASSIGQGGEAFF